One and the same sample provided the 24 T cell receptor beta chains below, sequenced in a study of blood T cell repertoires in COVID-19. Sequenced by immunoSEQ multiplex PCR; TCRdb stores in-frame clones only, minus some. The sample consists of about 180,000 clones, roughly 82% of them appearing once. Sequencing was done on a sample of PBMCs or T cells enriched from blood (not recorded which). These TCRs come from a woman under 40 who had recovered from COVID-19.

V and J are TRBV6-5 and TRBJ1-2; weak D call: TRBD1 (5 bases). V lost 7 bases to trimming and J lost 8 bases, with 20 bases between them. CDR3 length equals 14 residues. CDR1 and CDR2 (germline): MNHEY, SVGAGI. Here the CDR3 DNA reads TGTGCCAGCATTAAGGCGGGACCGGTTCTCGGCTACACCTTC. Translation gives CASIKAGPVLGYTF.

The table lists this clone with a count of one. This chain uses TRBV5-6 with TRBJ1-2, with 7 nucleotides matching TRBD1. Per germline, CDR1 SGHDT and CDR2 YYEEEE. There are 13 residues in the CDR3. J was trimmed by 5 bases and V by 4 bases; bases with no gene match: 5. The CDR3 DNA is TGTGCCAGCAGCACCGGGACAGTATATGGCTACACCTTC. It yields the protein CASSTGTVYGYTF.

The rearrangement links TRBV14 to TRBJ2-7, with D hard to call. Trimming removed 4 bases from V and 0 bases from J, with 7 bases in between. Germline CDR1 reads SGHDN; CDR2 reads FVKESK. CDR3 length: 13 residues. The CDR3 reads CASSLQSSYEQYF. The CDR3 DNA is TGTGCCAGCAGCCTACAGAGCTCCTACGAGCAGTACTTC.

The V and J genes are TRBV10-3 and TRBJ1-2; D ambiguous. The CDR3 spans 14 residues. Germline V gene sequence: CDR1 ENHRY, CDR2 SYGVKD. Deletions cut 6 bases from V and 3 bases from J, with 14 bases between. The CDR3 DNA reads TGTGCCATCAGAGACAACACGGTCGACTATGGCTACACCTTC. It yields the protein CAIRDNTVDYGYTF.

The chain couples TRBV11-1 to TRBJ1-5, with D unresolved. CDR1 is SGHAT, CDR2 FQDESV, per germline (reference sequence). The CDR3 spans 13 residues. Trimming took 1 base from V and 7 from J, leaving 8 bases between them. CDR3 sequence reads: CASSLERGQPQHF. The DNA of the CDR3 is TGTGCCAGCAGCTTAGAGAGAGGCCAGCCCCAGCATTTT.

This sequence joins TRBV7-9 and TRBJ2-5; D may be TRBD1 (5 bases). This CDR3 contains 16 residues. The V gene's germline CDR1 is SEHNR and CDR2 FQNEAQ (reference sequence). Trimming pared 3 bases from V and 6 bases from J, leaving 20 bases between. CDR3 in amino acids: CASSLASQEFAKTQYF. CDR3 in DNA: TGTGCCAGCAGCTTGGCATCACAGGAGTTCGCGAAGACCCAGTACTTC.

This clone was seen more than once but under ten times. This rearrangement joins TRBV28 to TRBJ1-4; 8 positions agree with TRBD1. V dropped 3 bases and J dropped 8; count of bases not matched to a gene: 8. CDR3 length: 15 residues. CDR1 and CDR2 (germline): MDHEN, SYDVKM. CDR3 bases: TGTGCCAGCAGTTTGGTGACAGGGGTTAGGGAAAAACTGTTTTTT. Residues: CASSLVTGVREKLFF.

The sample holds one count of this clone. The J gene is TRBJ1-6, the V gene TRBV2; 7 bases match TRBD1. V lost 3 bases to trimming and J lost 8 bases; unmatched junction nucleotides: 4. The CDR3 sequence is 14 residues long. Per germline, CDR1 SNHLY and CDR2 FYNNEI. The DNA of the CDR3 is TGTGCCAGCAGTGATGAGCAGGGGGATTCACCCCTCCACTTT. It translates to CASSDEQGDSPLHF.

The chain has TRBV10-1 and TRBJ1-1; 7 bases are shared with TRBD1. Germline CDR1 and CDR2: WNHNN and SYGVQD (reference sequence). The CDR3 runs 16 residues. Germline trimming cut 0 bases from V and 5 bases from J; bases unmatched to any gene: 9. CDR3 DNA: TGCGCCAGCAGTGAGTCCTTTCAGGCAGGGGGAACTGAAGCTTTCTTT. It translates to CASSESFQAGGTEAFF.

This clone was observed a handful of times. CDR3 nucleotide sequence: TGTGCCAGCAGTTTAGTTAGGTTTCTTTCGGGGAACACCTTC. Protein product: CASSLVRFLSGNTF. This chain links TRBV28 with TRBJ1-2; D unresolved. V was shortened by 2 bases and J by 12 bases, with 19 bases between the two germline ends. The length of the CDR3 is 14 residues. CDR1 and CDR2 (germline): MDHEN, SYDVKM.

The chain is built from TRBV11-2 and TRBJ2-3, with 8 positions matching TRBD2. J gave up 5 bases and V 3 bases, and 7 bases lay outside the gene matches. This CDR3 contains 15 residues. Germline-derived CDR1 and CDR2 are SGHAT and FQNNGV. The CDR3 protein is CASSLGGRRGDTQYF. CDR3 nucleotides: TGTGCCAGCAGCTTGGGCGGGAGGAGGGGAGATACGCAGTATTTT. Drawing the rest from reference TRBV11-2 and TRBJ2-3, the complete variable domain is EAGVAQSPRYKIIEKRQSVAFWCNPISGHATLYWYQQILGQGPKLLIQFQNNGVVDDSQLPKDRFSAERLKGVDSTLKIQPAKLEDSAVYLCASSLGGRRGDTQYFGPGTRLTVL.

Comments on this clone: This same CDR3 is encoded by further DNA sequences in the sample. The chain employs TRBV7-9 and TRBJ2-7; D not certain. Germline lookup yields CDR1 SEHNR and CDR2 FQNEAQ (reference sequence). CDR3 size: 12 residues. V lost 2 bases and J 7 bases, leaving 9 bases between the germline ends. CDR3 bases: TGTGCCAGCAGCTTATCCGGTAGTGAGCAGTACTTC. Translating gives CASSLSGSEQYF.

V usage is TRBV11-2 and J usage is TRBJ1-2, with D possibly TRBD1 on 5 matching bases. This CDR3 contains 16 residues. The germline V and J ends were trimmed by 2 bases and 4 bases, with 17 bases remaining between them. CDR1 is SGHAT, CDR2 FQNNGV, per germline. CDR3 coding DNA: TGTGCCAGCAGCTTATTTGGGGGGAATGGGGTCTATGGCTACACCTTC. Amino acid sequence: CASSLFGGNGVYGYTF.

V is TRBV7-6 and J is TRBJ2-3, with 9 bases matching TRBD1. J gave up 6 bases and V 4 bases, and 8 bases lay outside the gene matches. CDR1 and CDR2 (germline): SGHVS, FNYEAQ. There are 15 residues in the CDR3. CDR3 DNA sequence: TGTGCCAGCAGCTCCGGGACAGGGAGGTCGGATACGCAGTATTTT. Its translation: CASSSGTGRSDTQYF.

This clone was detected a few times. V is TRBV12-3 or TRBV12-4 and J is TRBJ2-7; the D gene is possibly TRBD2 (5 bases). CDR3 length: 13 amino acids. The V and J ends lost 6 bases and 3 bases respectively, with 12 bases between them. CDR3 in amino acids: CASSRRTLYEQYF. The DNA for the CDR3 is TGTGCCAGCAGCCGGAGGACCCTCTACGAGCAGTACTTC.

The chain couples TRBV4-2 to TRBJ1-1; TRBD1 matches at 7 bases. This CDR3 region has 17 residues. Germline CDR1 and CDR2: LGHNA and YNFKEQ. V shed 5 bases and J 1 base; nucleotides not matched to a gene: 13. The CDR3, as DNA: TGTGCCAGCAGCGGAGGGGGAGAGGGGGCGCGGAACACTGAAGCTTTCTTT. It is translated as CASSGGGEGARNTEAFF.

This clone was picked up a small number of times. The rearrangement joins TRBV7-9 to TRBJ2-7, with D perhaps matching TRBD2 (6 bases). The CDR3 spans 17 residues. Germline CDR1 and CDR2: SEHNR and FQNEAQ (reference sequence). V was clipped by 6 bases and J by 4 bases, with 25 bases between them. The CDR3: CASSQISGEAQYYEQYF. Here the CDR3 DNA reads TGTGCCAGCAGTCAAATATCGGGGGAGGCCCAATATTACGAGCAGTACTTC.

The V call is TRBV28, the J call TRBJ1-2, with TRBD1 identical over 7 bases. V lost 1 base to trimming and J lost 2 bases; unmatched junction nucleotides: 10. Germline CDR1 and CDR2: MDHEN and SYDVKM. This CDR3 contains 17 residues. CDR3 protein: CASSLFAIGRGNYGYTF. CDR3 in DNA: TGTGCCAGCAGTTTATTTGCGATCGGCAGGGGGAACTATGGCTACACCTTC.

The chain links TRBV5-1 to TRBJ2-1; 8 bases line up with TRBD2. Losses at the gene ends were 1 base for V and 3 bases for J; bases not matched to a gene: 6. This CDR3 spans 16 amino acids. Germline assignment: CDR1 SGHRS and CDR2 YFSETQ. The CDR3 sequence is CASSLTAGGFYNEQFF. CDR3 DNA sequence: TGCGCCAGCAGCTTGACGGCGGGAGGATTCTACAATGAGCAGTTCTTC.

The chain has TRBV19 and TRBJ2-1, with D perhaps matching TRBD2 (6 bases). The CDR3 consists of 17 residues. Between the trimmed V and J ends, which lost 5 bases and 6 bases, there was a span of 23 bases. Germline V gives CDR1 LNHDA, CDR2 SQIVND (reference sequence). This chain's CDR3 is CASSSSSVAARGNEQFF. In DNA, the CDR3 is TGTGCCAGTAGTTCATCCTCGGTGGCGGCGCGGGGCAATGAGCAGTTCTTC.

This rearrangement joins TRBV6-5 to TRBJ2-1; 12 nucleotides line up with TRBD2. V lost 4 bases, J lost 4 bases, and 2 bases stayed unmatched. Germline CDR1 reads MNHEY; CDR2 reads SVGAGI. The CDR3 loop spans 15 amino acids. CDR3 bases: TGTGCCAGCAGTTCCGGGACTAGCGGGTACAATGAGCAGTTCTTC. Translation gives CASSSGTSGYNEQFF.

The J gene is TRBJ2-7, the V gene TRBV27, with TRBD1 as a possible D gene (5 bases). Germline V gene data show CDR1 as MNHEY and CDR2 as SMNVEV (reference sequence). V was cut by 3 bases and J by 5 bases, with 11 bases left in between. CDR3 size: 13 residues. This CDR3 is CASSFAWGHEQYF. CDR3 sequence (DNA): TGTGCCAGCAGTTTTGCATGGGGCCACGAGCAGTACTTC.

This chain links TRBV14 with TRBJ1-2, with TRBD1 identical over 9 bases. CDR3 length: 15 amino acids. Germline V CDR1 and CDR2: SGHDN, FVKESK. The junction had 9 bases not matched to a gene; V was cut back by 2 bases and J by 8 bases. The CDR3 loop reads CASSQRTGAVRGYTF. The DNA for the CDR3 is TGTGCCAGCAGCCAACGGACAGGGGCGGTACGAGGCTACACCTTC.

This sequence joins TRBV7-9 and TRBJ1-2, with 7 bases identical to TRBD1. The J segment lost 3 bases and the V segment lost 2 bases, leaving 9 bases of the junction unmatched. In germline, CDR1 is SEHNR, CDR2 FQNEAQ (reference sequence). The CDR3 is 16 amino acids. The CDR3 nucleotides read TGTGCCAGCAGCTTAACTTACAGGGGAAAGGACTATGGCTACACCTTC. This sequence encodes CASSLTYRGKDYGYTF.